The 4 T cell receptor beta chains below were found in one sample sequenced in a study of blood T cells in healthy people across ages. Primed by a sample-barcoded 5' primer and a J-beta primer mix, a second PCR proceeded for about 7 to 12 cycles. MiXCR was run by TCRdb on the 5' RACE reads, yielding one entry per CDR3 protein. The repertoire has around 2 million distinct CDR3 sequences, more than 35% of them found once; the top ten carry 20% to 25%. The sequenced sample consisted of blood. These TCRs come from a human donor in good health.

The V gene is TRBV10-3, the J gene TRBJ2-7; 8 bases agree with TRBD1. Germline V gene sequence: CDR1 ENHRY, CDR2 SYGVKD. This CDR3 has 13 residues. V shed 10 bases and J 2 bases; nucleotides not matched to a gene: 7. In DNA, the CDR3 is TGTGCCACCGGACAGGGCGGGACCTACGAGCAGTACTTC. It codes for CATGQGGTYEQYF.

This clonotype was picked up a small number of times. This rearrangement joins TRBV27 to TRBJ2-3; D is unclear. In germline, CDR1 is MNHEY, CDR2 SMNVEV (reference sequence). The CDR3 covers 17 residues. V lost 0 bases to trimming and J lost 0 bases, with 13 bases between them. CDR3 DNA sequence: TGTGCCAGCAGTTTATCGTCCTGGGTTACTAGCACAGATACGCAGTATTTT. Translation: CASSLSSWVTSTDTQYF.

The genes are TRBV11-2 and TRBJ2-5; D is possibly TRBD2 (7 bases). The V gene lost 1 base and the J gene lost 3 bases, with 15 bases spanning the gap. There are 16 residues in the CDR3. Germline V lookup: CDR1 SGHAT, CDR2 FQNNGV. In DNA form, the CDR3 reads TGTGCCAGCAGCTTAGTAGGGGGGAGGGGTGAAGAGACCCAGTACTTC. Its protein product is CASSLVGGRGEETQYF.

This clonotype was recorded at least ten times. The rearrangement joins TRBV29-1 to TRBJ1-2, with D tentatively TRBD1 (5 bases). CDR1 is SQVTM, CDR2 ANQGSEA, per germline. The V end was cut by 3 bases, the J end by 1 base, with 15 bases between. This CDR3 has 15 amino acids. CDR3: CSVDRTGQGNYGYTF. The CDR3 region has the DNA TGCAGCGTTGATAGAACCGGGCAGGGTAACTATGGCTACACCTTC.